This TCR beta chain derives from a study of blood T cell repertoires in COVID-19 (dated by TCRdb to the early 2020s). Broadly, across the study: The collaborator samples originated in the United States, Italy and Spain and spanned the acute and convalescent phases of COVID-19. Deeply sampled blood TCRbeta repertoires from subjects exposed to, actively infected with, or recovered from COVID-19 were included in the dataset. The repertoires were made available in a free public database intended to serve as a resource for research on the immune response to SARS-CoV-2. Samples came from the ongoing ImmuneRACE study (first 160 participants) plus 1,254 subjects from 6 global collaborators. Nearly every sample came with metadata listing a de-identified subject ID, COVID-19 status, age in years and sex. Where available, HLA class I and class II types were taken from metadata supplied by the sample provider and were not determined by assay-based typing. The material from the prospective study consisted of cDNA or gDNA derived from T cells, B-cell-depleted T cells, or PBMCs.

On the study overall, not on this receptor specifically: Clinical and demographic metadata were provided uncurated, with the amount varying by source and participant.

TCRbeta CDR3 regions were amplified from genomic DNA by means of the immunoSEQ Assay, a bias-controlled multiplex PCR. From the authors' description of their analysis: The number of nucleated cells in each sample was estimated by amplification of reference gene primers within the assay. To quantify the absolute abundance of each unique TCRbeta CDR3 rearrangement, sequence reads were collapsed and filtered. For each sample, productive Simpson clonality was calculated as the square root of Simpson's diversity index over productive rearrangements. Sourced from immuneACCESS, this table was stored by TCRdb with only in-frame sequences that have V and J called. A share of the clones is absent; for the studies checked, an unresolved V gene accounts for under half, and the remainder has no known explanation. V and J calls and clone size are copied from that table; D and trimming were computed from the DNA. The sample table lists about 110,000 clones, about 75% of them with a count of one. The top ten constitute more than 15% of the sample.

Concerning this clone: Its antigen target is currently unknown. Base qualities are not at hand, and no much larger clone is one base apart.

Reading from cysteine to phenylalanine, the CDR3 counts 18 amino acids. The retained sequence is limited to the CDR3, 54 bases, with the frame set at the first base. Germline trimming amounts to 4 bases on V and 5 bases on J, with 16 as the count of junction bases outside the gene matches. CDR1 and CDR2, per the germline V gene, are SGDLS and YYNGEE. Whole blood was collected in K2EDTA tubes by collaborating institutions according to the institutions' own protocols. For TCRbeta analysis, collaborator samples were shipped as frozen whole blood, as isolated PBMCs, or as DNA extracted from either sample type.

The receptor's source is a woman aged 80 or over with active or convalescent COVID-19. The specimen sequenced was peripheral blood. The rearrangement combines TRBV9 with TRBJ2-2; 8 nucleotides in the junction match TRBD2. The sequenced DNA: TGTGCCAGCAGCAGAAATATGAACGGGAGGGTCGGGACCGGGGAGCTGTTTTTT. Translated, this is CASSRNMNGRVGTGELFF.